Following are 15 T cell receptor beta chains from one sample sequenced in a study of blood T cell repertoires in COVID-19. Measured with immunoSEQ multiplex PCR; TCRdb has only the in-frame clones, and not every one. The table shows about 210,000 clones, with 75% to 85% occurring only once. The specimen was peripheral blood. The receptors were gathered from a human donor in a cohort sampled during active COVID-19.

A few counts support this clone. The J gene is TRBJ1-6, the V gene TRBV6-6, with TRBD1 as a possible D gene (6 bases). The ends were cut back, 7 bases at V and 7 bases at J, with 17 bases in the middle. Per germline, CDR1 MNHNY and CDR2 SVGAGI (reference sequence). CDR3 length: 15 amino acids. CDR3 sequence reads: CASNPGAAYNSPLHF. In nucleotides, the CDR3 is TGTGCCAGCAACCCAGGGGCGGCTTACAATTCACCCCTCCACTTT.

The chain couples TRBV28 to TRBJ1-2; D is ambiguous. CDR3 length: 12 amino acids. Germline-derived CDR1 and CDR2 are MDHEN and SYDVKM. Trimming pared 2 bases from V and 6 bases from J, leaving 7 bases between. In DNA form, the CDR3 reads TGTGCCAGCAGTTTAACCGGGGATGGCTACACCTTC. Translation gives CASSLTGDGYTF.

A few counts support this clone. This chain joins TRBV19 and TRBJ1-6; 8 bases fit TRBD1. Germline V gene data show CDR1 as LNHDA and CDR2 as SQIVND (reference sequence). Trimming took 3 bases from V and 7 from J; bases not matched to a gene: 8. The CDR3 loop spans 16 amino acids. The CDR3 sequence is CASSISTGGINSPLHF. CDR3 bases: TGTGCCAGTAGTATCTCCACAGGGGGAATCAATTCACCCCTCCACTTT.

The chain couples TRBV10-3 to TRBJ2-3; 15 positions agree with TRBD2. J gave up 2 bases and V 6 bases, and 3 bases lay outside the gene matches. The CDR3 totals 16 residues. The V gene's germline CDR1 is ENHRY and CDR2 SYGVKD. In nucleotides, the CDR3 is TGTGCCATCAGCTGGACTAGCGGGGGGGACACAGATACGCAGTATTTT. This encodes CAISWTSGGDTDTQYF.

The CDR3 loop reads CASSAYRGSSTDTQYF. The DNA for the CDR3 is TGTGCCAGCAGCGCGTACAGGGGTAGTAGCACAGATACGCAGTATTTT. The chain recombines TRBV9 with TRBJ2-3, with 7 nucleotides matching TRBD1. Germline V CDR1 and CDR2: SGDLS, YYNGEE. This CDR3 is built from 16 residues. V shed 3 bases, J shed 0 bases, and the junction held 7 bases outside the gene matches.

The chain has TRBV2 and TRBJ2-2, with TRBD1 matching 11 bases. CDR3 size: 16 residues. V lost 4 bases, J lost 3 bases, and 4 bases stayed unmatched. CDR1 SNHLY and CDR2 FYNNEI come from the germline V gene. CDR3 loop: CASSGDRGTDTGELFF. CDR3 nucleotides: TGTGCCAGCAGTGGGGACAGGGGGACGGACACCGGGGAGCTGTTTTTT. Full variable domain (outside the CDR3, taken from reference TRBV2 and TRBJ2-2): EPEVTQTPSHQVTQMGQEVILRCVPISNHLYFYWYRQILGQKVEFLVSFYNNEISEKSEIFDDQFSVERPDGSNFTLKIRSTKLEDSAMYFCASSGDRGTDTGELFFGEGSRLTVL.

This sequence joins TRBV28 and TRBJ2-2; D possibly corresponds to TRBD2 (6 bases). The CDR3 length is 12 residues. The V gene's germline CDR1 is MDHEN and CDR2 SYDVKM. CDR3 sequence: CGTQRSEGGLFF. CDR3 bases: TGTGGCACGCAGCGGTCGGAGGGTGGGCTGTTTTTT.

The chain combines TRBV6-2 or TRBV6-3 with TRBJ1-2, with TRBD1 identical over 8 bases. This CDR3 comprises 14 residues. The ends lost 2 bases at V and 2 bases at J; junction bases unmatched: 1. Germline lookup yields CDR1 MNHEY and CDR2 SVGEGT. CDR3 bases: TGTGCCAGCAGTTACCGACAGGGGAACTATGGCTACACCTTC. Its protein product is CASSYRQGNYGYTF.

The chain links TRBV7-2 to TRBJ2-5; TRBD2 aligns across 14 bases. The germline CDR1 and CDR2 sequences are SGHTA and FQGNSA. V lost 5 bases, J lost 5 bases, and 7 bases stayed unmatched. The CDR3 is 16 residues long. In nucleotides, the CDR3 is TGTGCCAGCAGCCGGGGACTAGCGGGAGATCAGGAGACCCAGTACTTC. Protein product: CASSRGLAGDQETQYF.

This clone was found many times. The CDR3 coding sequence is TGTGCCAGCAGTGGACGGGACTACTATGGCTACACCTTC. It is translated as CASSGRDYYGYTF. The V gene is TRBV27, the J gene TRBJ1-2, with D tentatively TRBD1 (5 bases). CDR3 length: 13 residues. Per the germline V gene, CDR1 is MNHEY and CDR2 is SMNVEV (reference sequence). Trimming pared 5 bases from V and 3 bases from J, leaving 10 bases between.

This clone was counted once. The rearrangement joins TRBV2 to TRBJ1-5; possible D gene TRBD1, 6 bases. Germline CDR1 is SNHLY and CDR2 is FYNNEI. There are 16 residues in the CDR3. V was pared by 5 bases and J by 0 bases, with 14 bases between. The CDR3 is CASSIRQVYSNQPQHF. In nucleotides, the CDR3 is TGTGCCAGCAGTATTCGACAGGTTTATAGCAATCAGCCCCAGCATTTT.

The V gene is TRBV7-2, the J gene TRBJ2-2, with D possibly being TRBD1 (5 bases). The germline V gene encodes CDR1 SGHTA and CDR2 FQGNSA. Between the trimmed V and J ends, which lost 4 bases and 7 bases, there was a span of 13 bases. The CDR3 covers 14 residues. Written as DNA, the CDR3 is TGTGCCAGCAGCTACGGTTTCCAGGGCGGGGAGCTGTTTTTT. Its translation is CASSYGFQGGELFF.

The chain couples TRBV11-2 to TRBJ1-3, with D possibly being TRBD1 (6 bases). The length of the CDR3 is 15 residues. Germline V gene sequence: CDR1 SGHAT, CDR2 FQNNGV. Trimming stripped 4 bases from V and 4 bases from J, with 14 bases between. CDR3 protein: CASSSSGRGGNTIYF. In DNA form, the CDR3 reads TGTGCCAGCAGCTCGTCCGGCAGGGGAGGAAACACCATATATTTT.

The chain links TRBV18 to TRBJ2-1, with TRBD2 matching over 7 bases. V trimming: 4 bases; J trimming: 10 bases; junction bases outside the gene matches: 10. Germline lookup yields CDR1 KGHSH and CDR2 LQKENI. The CDR3 covers 14 residues. The CDR3 region has the DNA TGTGCCAGCTCACAGGGGAGGGCGATGGGGGAGCAGTTCTTC. As protein: CASSQGRAMGEQFF.

The rearrangement uses TRBV19 and TRBJ1-1; 7 bases match TRBD1. This CDR3 has 15 amino acids. Germline V gene data show CDR1 as LNHDA and CDR2 as SQIVND (reference sequence). V shed 4 bases, J shed 5 bases, and the junction held 10 bases outside the gene matches. Here the CDR3 reads CASSKSGQRWTEAFF. For the CDR3, the DNA is TGTGCCAGTAGTAAGTCGGGACAGCGATGGACTGAAGCTTTCTTT.